This T cell receptor beta chain was profiled in a study of cytomegalovirus exposure and HLA in healthy donors. Trimming cost V 5 bases and J 8 bases; bases outside gene matches: 10. CDR1 and CDR2 from the germline V gene are SGHTA and FQGNSA. The CDR3 totals 15 residues. Amplification used 60 Vbeta primers and 13 Jbeta primers. TCRdb keeps only in-frame clones here, not all; method: immunoSEQ multiplex PCR. The profile covers some 150,000 clones, with just under 85% appearing a single time and around 1.5% taken by the ten largest. The TCR originated in a man aged 30 to 45 in good health and CMV-seropositive. The sample consisted of PBMCs. This chain uses TRBV7-2 with TRBJ2-1; 9 bases are shared with TRBD2. The CDR3 protein is CASSQGLAGYDEQFF. As DNA, the CDR3 is TGTGCCAGCAGCCAAGGTCTAGCGGGGTACGATGAGCAGTTCTTC.